This T cell receptor (beta chain) was obtained from a study of cytomegalovirus exposure and HLA in healthy donors. Broader study findings: Cytomegalovirus association was assigned to about 150 TCR beta chains. Within the approximately 120 validation repertoires, first-cohort TCR clusters tended to co-occur, according to a later analysis. Generally TCR sequences proved uncommon, though certain public TCRs appeared in numerous donors. Reported performance of the classifier showed diagnosis of cytomegalovirus status with high specificity and sensitivity.

Libraries were prepared by immunoSEQ multiplex PCR; TCRdb keeps only in-frame clonotypes and omits some of them. Found here are 100,000 to 130,000 clones, under 97% of them singletons; the top ten hold 0.67%. This CDR3 contains 16 residues. CDR1 and CDR2 (germline): MNHNS, SASEGT. V gave up 2 bases and J gave up 0 bases, with 12 bases separating them. Comment on this clone: The antigen is not known.

The chain couples TRBV6-1 to TRBJ2-3; TRBD2 might be the D (6 bases). Sequences were obtained from PBMCs. The TCR was taken from a woman younger than 35 in good health and CMV-seronegative. DNA for the CDR3: TGTGCCAGCAGTGAATGGAGGGGTACAAGCACAGATACGCAGTATTTT. Protein product: CASSEWRGTSTDTQYF.